The 16 T cell receptor beta chains listed next were all sequenced from one sample in a study of blood T cell repertoires in COVID-19. Profiling relied on immunoSEQ multiplex PCR, and the TCRdb table lists in-frame clones only, not all of them. The data contain about 410,000 clones, about nine tenths of them singletons. The sequenced sample was peripheral blood. The receptors here all came from a woman aged 40-49 years with COVID-19, enrolled during active disease.

The chain is built from TRBV20-1 and TRBJ1-5; 7 bases map to TRBD1. Trimming removed 3 bases from V and 5 bases from J; junction bases left unmatched: 4. The CDR3 extends over 13 amino acids. The germline V gene encodes CDR1 DFQATT and CDR2 SNEGSKA (reference sequence). CDR3 sequence: CSASAQGDQPQHF. CDR3 DNA sequence: TGCAGTGCTAGTGCCCAGGGGGATCAGCCCCAGCATTTT.

The V gene is TRBV5-4, the J gene TRBJ2-1; 14 positions match TRBD2. The germline V gene encodes CDR1 SGHNT and CDR2 YYREEE (reference sequence). This CDR3 is 16 amino acids long. Losses at the gene ends were 4 bases for V and 9 bases for J; bases not matched to a gene: 9. The CDR3 here is CASSAQGLAGVGEQFF. DNA of the CDR3: TGTGCCAGCAGCGCTCAGGGACTAGCGGGAGTCGGTGAGCAGTTCTTC.

The chain couples TRBV20-1 to TRBJ2-7, with 8 bases identical to TRBD1. V gave up 3 bases and J gave up 0 bases; unmatched junction bases: 13. The CDR3 contains 17 residues. The germline V gene encodes CDR1 DFQATT and CDR2 SNEGSKA (reference sequence). The CDR3 bases are TGCAGTGCTAGTGGGACAGGTTCCTACGAGAGCTCCTACGAGCAGTACTTC. Protein sequence: CSASGTGSYESSYEQYF.

This chain uses TRBV9 with TRBJ1-4; 7 nucleotides match TRBD1. Germline CDR1 is SGDLS and CDR2 is YYNGEE. The V and J ends lost 5 bases and 0 bases, in that order; junction bases with no gene match: 4. The CDR3 runs 15 residues. Written as DNA, the CDR3 is TGTGCCAGCAGGCAGGGGGTTGCAACTAATGAAAAACTGTTTTTT. Residues: CASRQGVATNEKLFF.

There are a few counts of this clone. V gene TRBV5-1 combines with J gene TRBJ2-4, with D possibly TRBD2 on 6 matching bases. This CDR3 region has 15 residues. Germline V lookup: CDR1 SGHRS, CDR2 YFSETQ. Trimming cost V 0 bases and J 7 bases, with 14 bases left between them. CDR3 sequence (DNA): TGCGCCAGCAGCTTGGCCCCGGGAAGCGGGAACATTCAGTACTTC. It is translated as CASSLAPGSGNIQYF.

A word on this clone: At the DNA level, this CDR3 is encoded by other sequences in the same sample as well. The V gene is TRBV28, the J gene TRBJ1-6; D gene unclear. This CDR3 is 15 amino acids long. CDR1 is MDHEN and CDR2 is SYDVKM in the germline V gene. V was cut by 6 bases and J by 0 bases, with 9 bases left in between. CDR3 in amino acids: CASSLGSSYNSPLHF. CDR3 sequence (DNA): TGTGCCAGCAGCCTAGGGAGCTCCTATAATTCACCCCTCCACTTT.

V is TRBV18 and J is TRBJ2-1, with TRBD2 identical over 14 bases. With V trimmed by 2 bases and J by 5 bases, 5 bases remained unmatched. The germline gives CDR1 KGHSH, CDR2 LQKENI. CDR3 length equals 17 residues. The CDR3 nucleotides read TGTGCCAGCTCACCAGATCCGGGACTAGCGGGAGACAATGAGCAGTTCTTC. It specifies CASSPDPGLAGDNEQFF.

The chain employs TRBV28 and TRBJ2-3; D might be TRBD1 (6 bases). V was pared by 2 bases and J by 3 bases, with 24 bases between. Germline assignment: CDR1 MDHEN and CDR2 SYDVKM. The CDR3 runs 19 residues. This CDR3 is CASSLALVRSSGVTDTQYF. CDR3 nucleotides: TGTGCCAGCAGTTTAGCTTTGGTCCGTTCCTCAGGGGTTACAGATACGCAGTATTTT.

In this sample, this clone turned up once. The chain employs TRBV5-1 and TRBJ1-1; 8 nucleotides match TRBD1. CDR1 is SGHRS, CDR2 YFSETQ, per germline. This CDR3 spans 14 amino acids. V was pared by 4 bases and J by 4 bases, with 6 bases of the junction left unmatched. CDR3 sequence (DNA): TGCGCCAGCAGCAGGACAGGGCGAGGCACTGAAGCTTTCTTT. It translates to CASSRTGRGTEAFF.

This chain uses TRBV28 with TRBJ2-7; D might be TRBD2 (6 bases). CDR1 and CDR2 from the germline V gene are MDHEN and SYDVKM. This CDR3 is 17 amino acids long. Trimming removed 3 bases at V and 6 bases at J, with 24 bases between. For the CDR3, the DNA is TGTGCCAGCAGTTTTAGGTCGGGGACTTTCACTGTTGGCGAGCAGTACTTC. Amino acid sequence: CASSFRSGTFTVGEQYF.

J is TRBJ2-1 and V is TRBV19, with 7 nucleotides matching TRBD2. Looked up from germline, CDR1 is LNHDA and CDR2 is SQIVND (reference sequence). This CDR3 region has 14 residues. The junction had 11 bases not matched to a gene; V was cut back by 8 bases and J by 7 bases. CDR3 in DNA: TGTGCCAGTTCCCTGGGACTACCACCTAATGAGCAGTTCTTC. Its translation: CASSLGLPPNEQFF.

This chain's CDR3 is CASSFLPGGLSNYGYTF. DNA of the CDR3: TGTGCCAGCAGTTTCCTCCCTGGGGGCCTCTCCAACTATGGCTACACCTTC. The J gene is TRBJ1-2, the V gene TRBV27; TRBD1 is a possible D gene (6 bases). This CDR3 has 17 residues. The V end lost 3 bases, the J end lost 2 bases, and 19 bases lay between the germline ends. Germline lookup yields CDR1 MNHEY and CDR2 SMNVEV (reference sequence).

This clone was found once. The chain employs TRBV2 and TRBJ2-7; D remains ambiguous. This CDR3 spans 12 amino acids. Trimming shortened V by 5 bases and J by 5 bases, and 10 bases separated the two germline ends. The germline V gene encodes CDR1 SNHLY and CDR2 FYNNEI. CDR3 nucleotides: TGTGCCAGCAGTAGTGGTGCGGACGAGCAGTACTTC. As protein: CASSSGADEQYF.

This rearrangement joins TRBV7-2 to TRBJ2-2, with 7 nucleotides matching TRBD2. V gave up 1 base and J gave up 3 bases; unmatched junction bases: 5. The germline V gene encodes CDR1 SGHTA and CDR2 FQGNSA. The CDR3 has 16 amino acids. The CDR3 DNA is TGTGCCAGCAGCTTAGTGGCGGGAGCCCACACCGGGGAGCTGTTTTTT. Protein: CASSLVAGAHTGELFF.

CDR3 sequence (DNA): TGCGCCAGCAGCCCAACTGCCCCGGATACGCAGTATTTT. Protein product: CASSPTAPDTQYF. V usage is TRBV5-1 and J usage is TRBJ2-3; D gene uncertain. The germline CDR1 and CDR2 sequences are SGHRS and YFSETQ. V shed 4 bases and J shed 6 bases, with 12 bases lying between them. The CDR3 is 13 amino acids.

The V gene is TRBV19, the J gene TRBJ2-1, with D unresolved. This CDR3 contains 14 residues. From germline, CDR1 is LNHDA and CDR2 SQIVND (reference sequence). The germline V and J ends were trimmed by 4 bases and 0 bases, with 7 bases remaining between them. CDR3 protein: CASSSAHSYNEQFF. The CDR3 bases are TGTGCCAGTAGTAGCGCCCACTCCTACAATGAGCAGTTCTTC.